Below, one TCR beta chain is given with its context. What it binds is unknown. The data are from a study of PD-1 blockade in classical Hodgkin lymphoma. Sequencing was performed with immunoSEQ multiplex PCR; in TCRdb, only in-frame clones are kept and a portion is missing. The sample lists 39,000 or so clones; more than 85% were seen once. Germline CDR1 reads MNHEY; CDR2 reads SMNVEV (reference sequence). Trimming stripped 4 bases from V and 5 bases from J, with 23 bases between. The CDR3 spans 17 residues. Every patient had relapsed following autologous stem cell transplantation, and cohorts differed in brentuximab vedotin exposure. General study findings and limits: TCR diversity rose significantly by C4D1 in CD4+ but not CD8+ cells. When nivolumab was started under 1 year after ASCT, patients were excluded.

This chain connects TRBV27 to TRBJ1-2; D might be TRBD1 (6 bases). This specimen consisted of peripheral blood mononuclear cells (PBMCs), obtained before the second cycle of nivolumab. The sequence came from a human donor with classical Hodgkin lymphoma. The CDR3: CASSSQLGSTGFYGYTF. Written as DNA, the CDR3 is TGTGCCAGCAGTTCCCAACTTGGCTCGACAGGCTTTTATGGCTACACCTTC.